Included here is one T cell receptor beta chain sequence, with context. Read data end 3 residues before the CDR3 end; the end is taken from the germline J gene. All participants had a single incident cervical HPV16 infection, and prevalent HPV16 infections were excluded. Produced via immunoSEQ multiplex PCR; TCRdb's table is partial and in-frame only. The sample's table shows tens of thousands of clones. Trimming cost V 3 bases and J 0 bases, with 11 bases left between them. CDR1 is KGHDR, CDR2 SFDVKD, per germline. The CDR3 is made up of 17 amino acids. These data belong to a study of T cells in women clearing cervical HPV infection. Overall study: Women with histologically confirmed HPV16-related CIN3 or worse, 2 with invasive cancer, served as cases. No precancer developed; the control's incident HPV16 infection cleared within 12 months.

Sequenced input: blood buffy coat. The TCR sequence derives from a woman aged 18 to 75 with a cervical HPV16 infection that either progressed to CIN3+ or cleared (not recorded which). The J gene is TRBJ2-6, the V gene TRBV24-1, with a tentative D call TRBD2 (6 bases). The sequenced part of the CDR3 DNA is TGTGCCACCAGTGATCCGGGACTGAGCTCTGGGGCCAACGTC. Amino acid sequence: CATSDPGLSSGANV. Given in full, the CDR3 is CATSDPGLSSGANVLTF.